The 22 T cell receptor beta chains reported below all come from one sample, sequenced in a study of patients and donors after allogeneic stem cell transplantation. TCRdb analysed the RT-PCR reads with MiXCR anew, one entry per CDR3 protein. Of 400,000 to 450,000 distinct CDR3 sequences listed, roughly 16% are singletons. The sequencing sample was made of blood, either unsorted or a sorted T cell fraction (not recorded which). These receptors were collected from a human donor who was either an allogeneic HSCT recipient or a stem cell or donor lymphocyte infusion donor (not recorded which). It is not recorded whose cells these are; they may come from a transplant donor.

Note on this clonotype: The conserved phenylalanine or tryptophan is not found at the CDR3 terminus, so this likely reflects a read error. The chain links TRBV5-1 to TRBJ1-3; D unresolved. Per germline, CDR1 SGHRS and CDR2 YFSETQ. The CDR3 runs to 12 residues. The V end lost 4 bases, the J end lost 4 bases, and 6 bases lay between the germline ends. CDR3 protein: CASSPSGNTIYY. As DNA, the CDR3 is TGCGCCAGCAGCCCTTCCGGAAACACCATATATTAT.

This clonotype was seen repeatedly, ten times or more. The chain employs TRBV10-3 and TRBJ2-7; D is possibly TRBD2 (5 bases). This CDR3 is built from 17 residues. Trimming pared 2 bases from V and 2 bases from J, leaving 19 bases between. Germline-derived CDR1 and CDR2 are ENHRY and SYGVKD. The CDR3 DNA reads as TGTGCCATCAGTGAGGGGGAATTGGCGGGCCTCACCTACGAGCAGTACTTC. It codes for CAISEGELAGLTYEQYF.

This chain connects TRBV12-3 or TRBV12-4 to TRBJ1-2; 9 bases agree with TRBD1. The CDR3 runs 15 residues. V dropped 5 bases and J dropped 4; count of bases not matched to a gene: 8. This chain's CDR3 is CASSTGTGSFYGYTF. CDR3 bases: TGTGCCAGCAGTACCGGGACAGGGTCTTTCTATGGCTACACCTTC.

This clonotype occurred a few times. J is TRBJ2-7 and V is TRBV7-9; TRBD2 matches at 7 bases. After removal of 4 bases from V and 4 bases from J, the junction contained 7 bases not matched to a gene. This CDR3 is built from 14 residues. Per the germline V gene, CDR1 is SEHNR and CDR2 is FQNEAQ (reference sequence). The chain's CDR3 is CASSSGLDSYEQYF. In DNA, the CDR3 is TGTGCCAGCAGCTCCGGACTAGATTCGTACGAGCAGTACTTC.

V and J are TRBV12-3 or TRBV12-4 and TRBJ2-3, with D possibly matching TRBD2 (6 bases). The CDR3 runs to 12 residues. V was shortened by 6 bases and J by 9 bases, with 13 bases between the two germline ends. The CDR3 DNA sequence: TGTGCCAGCAGGGAGGGGTATGACACGCAGTATTTT. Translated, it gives CASREGYDTQYF.

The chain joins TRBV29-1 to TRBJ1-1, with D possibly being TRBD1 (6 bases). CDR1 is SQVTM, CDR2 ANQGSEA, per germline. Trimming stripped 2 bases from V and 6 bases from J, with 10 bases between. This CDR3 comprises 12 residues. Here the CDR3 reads CSVERGAAEAFF. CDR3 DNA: TGCAGCGTTGAAAGGGGGGCGGCTGAAGCTTTCTTT.

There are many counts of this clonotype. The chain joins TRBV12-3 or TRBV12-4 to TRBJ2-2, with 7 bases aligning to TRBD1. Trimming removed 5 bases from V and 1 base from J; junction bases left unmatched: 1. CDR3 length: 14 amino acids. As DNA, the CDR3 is TGTGCCAGCAGTCGGACAGGGAACACCGGGGAGCTGTTTTTT. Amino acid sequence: CASSRTGNTGELFF.

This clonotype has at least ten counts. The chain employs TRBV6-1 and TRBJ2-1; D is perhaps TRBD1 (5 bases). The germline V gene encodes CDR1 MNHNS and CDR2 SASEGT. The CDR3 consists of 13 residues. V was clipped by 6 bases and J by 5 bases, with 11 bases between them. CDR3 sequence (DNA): TGTGCCAGCAGCACCAGGGTACACAATGAGCAGTTCTTC. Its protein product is CASSTRVHNEQFF.

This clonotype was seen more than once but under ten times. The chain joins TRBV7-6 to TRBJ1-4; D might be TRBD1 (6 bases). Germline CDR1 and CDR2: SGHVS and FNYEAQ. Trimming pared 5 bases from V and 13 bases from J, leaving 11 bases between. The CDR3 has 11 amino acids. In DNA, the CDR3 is TGTGCCAGCAGCAAGGGGGATGGACTGTTTTTT. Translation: CASSKGDGLFF.

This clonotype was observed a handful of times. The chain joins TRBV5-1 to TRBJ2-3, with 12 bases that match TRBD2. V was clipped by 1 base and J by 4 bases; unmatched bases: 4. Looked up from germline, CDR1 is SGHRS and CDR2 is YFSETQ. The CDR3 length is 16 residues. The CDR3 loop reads CASSLRTSGTADTQYF. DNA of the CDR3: TGCGCCAGCAGCTTGAGGACTAGCGGGACGGCAGATACGCAGTATTTT.

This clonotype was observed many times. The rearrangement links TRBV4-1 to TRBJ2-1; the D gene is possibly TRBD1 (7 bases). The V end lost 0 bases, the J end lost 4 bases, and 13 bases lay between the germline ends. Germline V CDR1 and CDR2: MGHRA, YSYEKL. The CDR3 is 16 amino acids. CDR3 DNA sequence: TGCGCCAGCAGCCAAGATCAGGGGGGAGAATACAATGAGCAGTTCTTC. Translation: CASSQDQGGEYNEQFF.

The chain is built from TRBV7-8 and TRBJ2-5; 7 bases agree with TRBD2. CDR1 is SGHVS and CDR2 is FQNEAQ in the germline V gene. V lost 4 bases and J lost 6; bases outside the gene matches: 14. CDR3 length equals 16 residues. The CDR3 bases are TGTGCCAGCAGCTCCCGGGAGCGGGGTCGTCGGAAGACCCAGTACTTC. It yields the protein CASSSRERGRRKTQYF. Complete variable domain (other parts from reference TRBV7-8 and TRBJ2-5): GAGVSQSPRYKVAKRGQDVALRCDPISGHVSLFWYQQALGQGPEFLTYFQNEAQLDKSGLPSDRFFAERPEGSVSTLKIQRTQQEDSAVYLCASSSRERGRRKTQYFGPGTRLLVL.

The DNA for the CDR3 is TGTGCCAGCAGTACCTTTGGAACGGGAGGATTTGGTACGCAGTATTTT. Translation gives CASSTFGTGGFGTQYF. The rearrangement joins TRBV6-1 to TRBJ2-3, with 7 nucleotides matching TRBD2. Per the germline V gene, CDR1 is MNHNS and CDR2 is SASEGT. After removal of 5 bases from V and 8 bases from J, the junction contained 16 bases not matched to a gene. The CDR3 loop spans 16 amino acids.

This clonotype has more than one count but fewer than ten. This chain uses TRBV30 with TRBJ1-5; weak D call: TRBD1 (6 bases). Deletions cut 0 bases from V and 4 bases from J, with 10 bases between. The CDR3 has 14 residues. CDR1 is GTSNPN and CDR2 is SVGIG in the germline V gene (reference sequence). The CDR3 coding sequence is TGTGCCTGGAGTGTTCGGCAGGGGAATCAGCCCCAGCATTTT. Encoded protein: CAWSVRQGNQPQHF.

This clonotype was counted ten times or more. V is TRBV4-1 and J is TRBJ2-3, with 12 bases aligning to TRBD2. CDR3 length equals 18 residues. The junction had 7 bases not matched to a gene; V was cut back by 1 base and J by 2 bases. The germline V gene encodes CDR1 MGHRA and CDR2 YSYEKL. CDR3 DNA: TGCGCCAGCAGCCAAGTACTAGCGGGAGGAGGTCCCACAGATACGCAGTATTTT. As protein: CASSQVLAGGGPTDTQYF.

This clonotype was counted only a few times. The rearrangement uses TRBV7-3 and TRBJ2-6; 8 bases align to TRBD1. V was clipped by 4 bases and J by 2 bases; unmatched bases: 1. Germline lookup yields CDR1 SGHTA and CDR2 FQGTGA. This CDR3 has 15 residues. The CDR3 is CASSWTGTGANVLTF. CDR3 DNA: TGTGCCAGCAGCTGGACAGGGACTGGGGCCAACGTCCTGACTTTC.

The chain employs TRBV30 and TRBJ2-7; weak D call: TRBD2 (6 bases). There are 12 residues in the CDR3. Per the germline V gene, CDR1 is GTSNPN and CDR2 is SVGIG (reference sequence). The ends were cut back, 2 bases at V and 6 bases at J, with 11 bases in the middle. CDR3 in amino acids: CAWSRLVGEQYF. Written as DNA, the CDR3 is TGTGCCTGGAGTAGACTAGTTGGCGAGCAGTACTTC.

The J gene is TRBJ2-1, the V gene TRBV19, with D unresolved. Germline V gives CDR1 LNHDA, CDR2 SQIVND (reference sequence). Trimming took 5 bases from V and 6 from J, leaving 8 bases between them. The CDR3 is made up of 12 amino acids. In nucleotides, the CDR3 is TGTGCCAGTAGTGAACTTGTCAATGAGCAGTTCTTC. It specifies CASSELVNEQFF.

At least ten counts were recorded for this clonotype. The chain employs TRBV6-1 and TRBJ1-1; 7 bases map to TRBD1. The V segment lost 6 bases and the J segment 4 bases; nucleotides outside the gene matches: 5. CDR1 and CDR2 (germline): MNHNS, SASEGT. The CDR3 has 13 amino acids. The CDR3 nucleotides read TGTGCCAGCAGGCCCCAGGGGGTCACTGAAGCTTTCTTT. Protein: CASRPQGVTEAFF.

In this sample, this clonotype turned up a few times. CDR3 region: CASSFYKGLYSYNEQFF. Written as DNA, the CDR3 is TGTGCCAGCAGCTTTTATAAGGGGCTATACTCCTACAATGAGCAGTTCTTC. The V gene is TRBV5-5, the J gene TRBJ2-1; D possibly corresponds to TRBD1 (5 bases). The germline gives CDR1 SGHKS, CDR2 YYEKEE (reference sequence). This CDR3 is built from 17 residues. Deletions cut 2 bases from V and 0 bases from J, with 15 bases between.

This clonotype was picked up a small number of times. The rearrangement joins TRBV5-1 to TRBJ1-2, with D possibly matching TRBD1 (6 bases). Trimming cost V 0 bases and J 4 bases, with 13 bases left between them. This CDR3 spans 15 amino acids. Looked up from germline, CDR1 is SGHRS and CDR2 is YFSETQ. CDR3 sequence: CASSLGTAGVYGYTF. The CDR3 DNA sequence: TGCGCCAGCAGCTTGGGGACAGCCGGTGTCTATGGCTACACCTTC.

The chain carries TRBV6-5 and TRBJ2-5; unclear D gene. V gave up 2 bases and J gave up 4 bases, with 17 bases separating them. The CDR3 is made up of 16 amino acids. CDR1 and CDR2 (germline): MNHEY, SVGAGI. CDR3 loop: CASSYDRVSGRETQYF. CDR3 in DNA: TGTGCCAGCAGTTACGACCGGGTCTCCGGTCGAGAGACCCAGTACTTC.